This TCR beta chain was identified during a study of shared clonotypes between healthy human individuals. The study's findings and limits: Naive CD4 clonotype sharing across several donors was approximately 5.2%. The donor pool, a small one, limited the genetic and exposure-history diversity represented.

Comments on this clone: No antigen is known for it.

The assay was immunoSEQ multiplex PCR, and TCRdb's table has in-frame clones only and misses some. The top ten hold 0.13% to 0.15% of the sample, which has about 2.4 million clones, approximately 94% seen once. In germline, CDR1 is SGHAT, CDR2 FQDESV (reference sequence). Unmatched junction bases numbered 2, after V lost 4 bases and J lost 0 bases. This CDR3 has 15 amino acids. The sequenced sample was naive CD4+ T cells sorted from blood. Subset noted: CD45RA+ positively selected. The rearrangement links TRBV11-1 to TRBJ2-2; 7 bases are a match to TRBD1. The receptor's source is a man aged 18 to 35 in good health. The CDR3 spells CASSSGTANTGELFF. As DNA, the CDR3 is TGTGCCAGCAGCTCCGGGACAGCGAACACCGGGGAGCTGTTTTTT.